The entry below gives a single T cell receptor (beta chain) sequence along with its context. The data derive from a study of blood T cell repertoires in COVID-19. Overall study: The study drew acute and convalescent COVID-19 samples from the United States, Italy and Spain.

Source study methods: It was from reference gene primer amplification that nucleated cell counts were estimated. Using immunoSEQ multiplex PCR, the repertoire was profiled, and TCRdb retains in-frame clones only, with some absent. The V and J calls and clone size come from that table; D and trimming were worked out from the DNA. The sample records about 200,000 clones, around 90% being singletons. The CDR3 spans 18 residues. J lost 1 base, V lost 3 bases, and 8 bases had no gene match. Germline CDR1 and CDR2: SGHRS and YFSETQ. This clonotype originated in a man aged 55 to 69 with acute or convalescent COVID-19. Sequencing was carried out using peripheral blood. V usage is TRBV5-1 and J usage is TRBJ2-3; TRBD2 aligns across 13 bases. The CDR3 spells CASSSGLAGVQGTDTQYF. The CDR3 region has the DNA TGCGCCAGCAGCTCAGGACTAGCGGGGGTCCAAGGCACAGATACGCAGTATTTT.